These 21 T cell receptor beta chains were all obtained from the same sample, sequenced in a study of neurological immune-mediated disorders. A single record per CDR3 protein comes from TCRdb applying MiXCR to the 5' RACE reads. The repertoire holds tens of thousands of distinct CDR3 sequences, with 3.5% as singletons. What was sequenced was PBMCs. Receptors originate from a woman in her fifties or sixties with multiple sclerosis.

Only a few counts were recorded for this clonotype. The rearrangement uses TRBV4-3 and TRBJ2-7, with TRBD1 matching 9 bases. J was trimmed by 5 bases and V by 0 bases; bases with no gene match: 5. The CDR3 runs to 15 residues. In germline, CDR1 is LGHNA, CDR2 YSLEER. DNA for the CDR3: TGCGCCAGCAGCCAAGACGGGACAGGGCGTAACGAGCAGTACTTC. Its protein is CASSQDGTGRNEQYF.

This clonotype was detected ten times or more. The chain carries TRBV20-1 and TRBJ2-3; TRBD2 matches at 14 bases. The junction had 7 bases not matched to a gene; V was cut back by 5 bases and J by 0 bases. Germline CDR1 and CDR2: DFQATT and SNEGSKA (reference sequence). CDR3 length: 17 residues. The CDR3 sequence is CSASGLAGGTSTDTQYF. In DNA, the CDR3 is TGCAGTGCTTCTGGACTAGCGGGGGGTACTAGCACAGATACGCAGTATTTT.

Of note for this clonotype: This may come from a read error, since a much larger clone is one base off. DNA of the CDR3: TGTGCCAGCAGTAAGGGACAGGGGTTTCAGCACCAGCATTTT. This gives the protein CASSKGQGFQHQHF. The rearrangement joins TRBV6-5 to TRBJ1-5, with TRBD1 matching 10 bases. Germline V gene lookup returns CDR1 MNHEY and CDR2 SVGAGI. CDR3 length: 14 residues.

This clonotype was observed many times. The CDR3 loop reads CASSIRGRSYEQYF. The CDR3 DNA follows: TGTGCCAGCAGCATCAGGGGGCGATCCTACGAGCAGTACTTC. The rearrangement uses TRBV13 and TRBJ2-7, with 8 bases identical to TRBD1. Germline V gene sequence: CDR1 PRHDT, CDR2 FYEKMQ (reference sequence). CDR3 length: 14 residues. Germline trimming cut 5 bases from V and 1 base from J; bases unmatched to any gene: 4.

The sample holds many counts of this clonotype. The CDR3 loop is CASSLGPAKNIQYF. The CDR3 DNA follows: TGTGCCAGCAGTTTAGGTCCTGCCAAAAACATTCAGTACTTC. The chain recombines TRBV12-3 or TRBV12-4 with TRBJ2-4, with D unclear. The CDR3 length is 14 residues. The ends were cut back, 1 base at V and 1 base at J, with 5 bases in the middle.

This clonotype has just a few counts. The CDR3 region has the DNA TGCGCCAGCAGCCAAGGAGGGAGGAGGGGGCGCGACGGGGAGCTGTTTTTT. This sequence encodes CASSQGGRRGRDGELFF. The genes are TRBV4-3 and TRBJ2-2, with a tentative D call TRBD1 (7 bases). The germline V and J ends were trimmed by 1 base and 7 bases, with 19 bases remaining between them. The CDR3 has 17 amino acids. Germline V gene data show CDR1 as LGHNA and CDR2 as YSLEER.

This clonotype was counted many times. The rearrangement links TRBV5-5 to TRBJ2-5; TRBD2 aligns across 9 bases. CDR3 length equals 16 residues. V gave up 4 bases and J gave up 5 bases; unmatched junction bases: 12. Germline V gene sequence: CDR1 SGHKS, CDR2 YYEKEE (reference sequence). The CDR3 DNA reads TGTGCCAGCAGCCCCCGCGGGGGGGCCGGTACGGAGACCCAGTACTTC. Translation gives CASSPRGGAGTETQYF.

This clonotype has a count of ten or more. The rearrangement links TRBV12-3 or TRBV12-4 to TRBJ1-2, with TRBD1 matching over 9 bases. The CDR3 contains 14 residues. J was trimmed by 3 bases and V by 5 bases; bases with no gene match: 4. The CDR3 loop reads CASSPTGGDYGYTF. The CDR3 DNA reads TGTGCCAGCAGTCCGACAGGGGGGGACTATGGCTACACCTTC.

This clonotype was seen ten or more times. V and J are TRBV18 and TRBJ1-6; a weak D match, TRBD1 (6 bases). Per germline, CDR1 KGHSH and CDR2 LQKENI. The CDR3 extends over 14 amino acids. V shed 6 bases and J shed 3 bases, with 9 bases lying between them. The CDR3 nucleotides read TGTGCCAGCTCTACAGGGAACTATAATTCACCCCTCCACTTT. Protein product: CASSTGNYNSPLHF.

The sample holds many counts of this clonotype. The V call is TRBV20-1, the J call TRBJ2-1, with unresolved D. The CDR3 spans 14 residues. Trimming left V 0 bases short and J 5 bases short, with 11 bases between. Germline V CDR1 and CDR2: DFQATT, SNEGSKA (reference sequence). In nucleotides, the CDR3 is TGCAGTGCTAGAGATTTCTTGCAAAACAATGAGCAGTTCTTC. It yields the protein CSARDFLQNNEQFF.

At least ten counts were recorded for this clonotype. The rearrangement links TRBV10-3 to TRBJ1-1; no firm D call. V gave up 3 bases and J gave up 1 base, with 6 bases separating them. Germline assignment: CDR1 ENHRY and CDR2 SYGVKD. The length of the CDR3 is 13 residues. CDR3 nucleotide sequence: TGTGCCATCAGTGAACGGCAGAACACTGAAGCTTTCTTT. Encoded protein: CAISERQNTEAFF.

This clonotype showed up many times. This rearrangement joins TRBV7-2 to TRBJ1-2; TRBD1 agrees at 8 bases. V lost 5 bases, J lost 2 bases, and 10 bases stayed unmatched. CDR3 length equals 16 residues. Germline V lookup: CDR1 SGHTA, CDR2 FQGNSA. The CDR3 bases are TGTGCCAGCAGCCCCTCCGGACAGGGCCGAAACTATGGCTACACCTTC. Amino acid sequence: CASSPSGQGRNYGYTF.

The sample holds many counts of this clonotype. The chain employs TRBV5-1 and TRBJ1-4; a possible D gene is TRBD1 (6 bases). Trimming removed 4 bases from V and 0 bases from J, with 13 bases in between. The CDR3 has 16 amino acids. From germline, CDR1 is SGHRS and CDR2 YFSETQ. The CDR3 DNA reads TGCGCCAGCAGCCCCCTGGACAGAGCAACTAATGAAAAACTGTTTTTT. As protein: CASSPLDRATNEKLFF.

In its sample, this clonotype was seen many times. The genes are TRBV7-2 and TRBJ1-2; 7 bases are shared with TRBD1. CDR3 size: 14 residues. The V gene end was trimmed by 4 bases and the J gene end by 3 bases; junction bases not matched to a gene: 5. Germline lookup yields CDR1 SGHTA and CDR2 FQGNSA. This chain's CDR3 is CASSSAGGDYGYTF. The CDR3 DNA is TGTGCCAGCAGCTCAGCAGGGGGAGACTATGGCTACACCTTC.

This clonotype was observed many times. The V call is TRBV5-6, the J call TRBJ2-5, with 9 bases that match TRBD1. With V trimmed by 3 bases and J by 9 bases, 12 bases remained unmatched. Germline loops: CDR1 SGHDT, CDR2 YYEEEE. The CDR3 is made up of 15 amino acids. The DNA of the CDR3 is TGTGCCAGCAGCTCCACAGGGGGCCTGGGCGCGGCCCAGTACTTC. It translates to CASSSTGGLGAAQYF. The variable domain in full, with the rest retrieved from reference TRBV5-6 and TRBJ2-5, is DAGVTQSPTHLIKTRGQQVTLRCSPKSGHDTVSWYQQALGQGPQFIFQYYEEEERQRGNFPDRFSGHQFPNYSSELNVNALLLGDSALYLCASSSTGGLGAAQYFGPGTRLLVL.

This clonotype showed up just once. The junction departs from germline at one end; a sequencing error may be responsible. The chain has TRBV3-1 and TRBJ1-5; D is possibly TRBD1 (5 bases). Germline V lookup: CDR1 LGHDT, CDR2 YNNKEL (reference sequence). There are 15 residues in the CDR3. CDR3 sequence: CASSPPGRIGKTQNF. As DNA, the CDR3 is TGTGCCAGCAGCCCCCCAGGGAGGATCGGTAAGACCCAGAATTTT. The full variable domain, completed using reference TRBV3-1 and TRBJ1-5, is DTAVSQTPKYLVTQMGNDKSIKCEQNLGHDTMYWYKQDSKKFLKIMFSYNNKELIINETVPNRFSPKSPDKAHLNLHINSLELGDSAVYFCASSPPGRIGKTQNFGDGTRLSIL.

The table lists this clonotype with many counts. The J gene is TRBJ2-7, the V gene TRBV5-6; D tentatively reads TRBD1 or TRBD2 (5 bases each). V lost 2 bases and J 0 bases, leaving 15 bases between the germline ends. The germline V gene encodes CDR1 SGHDT and CDR2 YYEEEE. CDR3 length equals 16 residues. CDR3 sequence (DNA): TGTGCCAGCAGCTTAATATCGGGGCTGAGCTCCTACGAGCAGTACTTC. This codes for CASSLISGLSSYEQYF.

For this clonotype: A much larger clonotype is one base distant, so this may be a read error. The V and J genes are TRBV5-1 and TRBJ1-1, with D perhaps matching TRBD1 (5 bases). The ends were cut back, 1 base at V and 4 bases at J, with 14 bases in the middle. CDR3 size: 15 residues. Germline CDR1 reads SGHRS; CDR2 reads YFSETQ. The CDR3 loop reads CASSLSRPQGTEAFF. Written as DNA, the CDR3 is TGCGCCAGCAGCTTGTCGAGGCCGCAGGGCACTGAAGCTTTCTTT.

This clonotype has a count of ten or more. The chain recombines TRBV9 with TRBJ1-1; no firm D call. V lost 3 bases, J lost 3 bases, and 9 bases lay in between. Germline lookup yields CDR1 SGDLS and CDR2 YYNGEE. The CDR3 extends over 13 amino acids. The CDR3: CASSDGSYTEAFF. The CDR3 coding sequence is TGTGCCAGCAGCGATGGTTCTTACACTGAAGCTTTCTTT.

This clonotype was counted at least ten times. The chain has TRBV3-1 and TRBJ2-5; 7 nucleotides agree with TRBD2. Trimming at V came to 2 bases and at J to 7 bases, leaving 13 bases not matched to a gene. The germline V gene encodes CDR1 LGHDT and CDR2 YNNKEL (reference sequence). CDR3 length equals 16 residues. CDR3 in amino acids: CASSQSIFTSAGTQYF. The CDR3, as DNA: TGTGCCAGCAGCCAATCGATCTTCACTAGCGCCGGGACCCAGTACTTC.

The chain has TRBV7-8 and TRBJ2-3; TRBD2 matches at 14 bases. Per the germline V gene, CDR1 is SGHVS and CDR2 is FQNEAQ. Trimming at V came to 2 bases and at J to 1 base, leaving 2 bases not matched to a gene. The CDR3 consists of 17 residues. The CDR3 DNA reads TGTGCCAGCAGCTTATCGGGACTAGCGGGGGGCACAGATACGCAGTATTTT. Protein product: CASSLSGLAGGTDTQYF.